These 17 T cell receptor beta chains came from one sample sequenced in a study of early T cells in non-severe SARS-CoV-2 infection. From the 5' RACE reads, TCRdb called clonotypes with MiXCR, one entry per CDR3 protein. The data hold around 29,000 distinct CDR3 sequences, with less than 7.5% observed a single time. The sample taken for sequencing was whole blood. These receptors came from an adult who was a healthcare worker with PCR-confirmed SARS-CoV-2 infection or an uninfected control (not recorded which).

This clonotype came up a few times. This rearrangement joins TRBV6-6 to TRBJ1-1; TRBD1 might be the D (6 bases). Trimming stripped 6 bases from V and 11 bases from J, with 13 bases between. This CDR3 comprises 11 residues. In germline, CDR1 is MNHNY, CDR2 SVGAGI (reference sequence). The CDR3 loop is CASRRGGDAFF. CDR3 in DNA: TGTGCCAGCAGGCGAGGGGGGGACGCTTTCTTT.

This clonotype occurred many times. J is TRBJ1-6 and V is TRBV4-1; TRBD1 is a possible D gene (6 bases). V gave up 0 bases and J gave up 9 bases, with 15 bases separating them. There are 16 residues in the CDR3. Germline V lookup: CDR1 MGHRA, CDR2 YSYEKL. CDR3 amino acids: CASSQDVPGAGSPLHF. The DNA for the CDR3 is TGCGCCAGCAGCCAAGATGTTCCGGGGGCAGGTTCACCCCTCCACTTT.

This clonotype has a count of ten or more. The chain combines TRBV9 with TRBJ1-6; possibly TRBD1 for D (5 bases). The CDR3 is 15 amino acids. CDR1 is SGDLS and CDR2 is YYNGEE in the germline V gene. V lost 4 bases and J lost 4, with 12 bases in between. The CDR3 DNA sequence: TGTGCCAGCAGCCTAGGAGGGGCGTATAATTCACCCCTCCACTTT. Protein sequence: CASSLGGAYNSPLHF.

This clonotype showed up many times. This chain uses TRBV20-1 with TRBJ2-1; TRBD2 matches at 13 bases. The CDR3 has 14 residues. Germline assignment: CDR1 DFQATT and CDR2 SNEGSKA (reference sequence). The ends lost 3 bases at V and 15 bases at J; junction bases unmatched: 11. CDR3 residues: CSASGTSGDRGGFF. In nucleotides, the CDR3 is TGCAGTGCTAGTGGGACTAGCGGGGACCGTGGTGGGTTCTTC.

This clonotype was seen repeatedly, ten times or more. CDR3 coding DNA: TGTGCCAGCAGCCGATACAGCAATCAGCCCCAGCATTTT. Translating gives CASSRYSNQPQHF. The chain has TRBV3-1 and TRBJ1-5; D call uncertain. The CDR3 spans 13 residues. V lost 4 bases to trimming and J lost 1 base, with 5 bases between them. Germline V gene data show CDR1 as LGHDT and CDR2 as YNNKEL (reference sequence). The whole variable domain, remainder taken from reference TRBV3-1 and TRBJ1-5, is DTAVSQTPKYLVTQMGNDKSIKCEQNLGHDTMYWYKQDSKKFLKIMFSYNNKELIINETVPNRFSPKSPDKAHLNLHINSLELGDSAVYFCASSRYSNQPQHFGDGTRLSIL.

The chain joins TRBV4-3 to TRBJ2-1; D may be TRBD2 (6 bases). Germline V gene lookup returns CDR1 LGHNA and CDR2 YSLEER. The CDR3 consists of 17 residues. The germline V and J ends were trimmed by 1 base and 4 bases, with 17 bases remaining between them. This chain's CDR3 is CASSQVATGDWYNEQFF. CDR3 DNA: TGCGCCAGCAGCCAAGTAGCAACGGGGGATTGGTACAATGAGCAGTTCTTC.

V gene TRBV7-6 combines with J gene TRBJ1-5; D is unresolved. Trimming took off 0 bases at V and 9 bases at J, with 9 bases between the two ends. The CDR3 contains 13 residues. Germline-derived CDR1 and CDR2 are SGHVS and FNYEAQ. The CDR3 is CASSLASRTPQHF. The CDR3 bases are TGTGCCAGCAGCTTAGCTTCCAGGACGCCCCAGCATTTT.

This clonotype was found many times. V and J are TRBV4-1 and TRBJ2-7, with D uncertain. Germline V gene data show CDR1 as MGHRA and CDR2 as YSYEKL. The CDR3 sequence is 15 residues long. The germline V and J ends were trimmed by 0 bases and 3 bases, with 12 bases remaining between them. The DNA of the CDR3 is TGCGCCAGCAGCCAAGATTCAAGATGGAACTACGAGCAGTACTTC. Translated, it gives CASSQDSRWNYEQYF.

This clonotype showed up many times. This rearrangement joins TRBV4-2 to TRBJ2-2; 9 bases map to TRBD2. The CDR3 is 14 residues long. V was pared by 3 bases and J by 4 bases, with 0 bases of the junction left unmatched. Germline V gene sequence: CDR1 LGHNA, CDR2 YNFKEQ. CDR3 loop: CASSQRGGTGELFF. As DNA, the CDR3 is TGTGCCAGCAGCCAGCGGGGGGGCACCGGGGAGCTGTTTTTT.

Many counts were recorded for this clonotype. The V gene is TRBV7-9, the J gene TRBJ2-2; D assignment may be TRBD1 or TRBD2 (5 bases each). Germline V gene sequence: CDR1 SEHNR, CDR2 FQNEAQ (reference sequence). The CDR3 totals 15 residues. V was shortened by 5 bases and J by 4 bases, with 14 bases between the two germline ends. CDR3 bases: TGTGCCAGCAGCACCCACGGGACCCTCACCGGGGAGCTGTTTTTT. The encoded protein is CASSTHGTLTGELFF.

This clonotype showed up just a few times. The chain has TRBV6-6 and TRBJ1-2, with 9 nucleotides matching TRBD1. Looked up from germline, CDR1 is MNHNY and CDR2 is SVGAGI (reference sequence). The CDR3 runs 14 residues. V lost 4 bases and J lost 13; bases outside the gene matches: 13. The CDR3 sequence is CASSFGEDRGSGTF. The CDR3 DNA reads TGTGCCAGCAGTTTCGGAGAGGACAGGGGCTCAGGCACCTTC.

This clonotype was counted ten times or more. V gene TRBV5-1 combines with J gene TRBJ2-3; TRBD2 matches 11 bases. CDR1 and CDR2 from the germline V gene are SGHRS and YFSETQ. CDR3 length: 15 amino acids. The junction had 6 bases not matched to a gene; V was cut back by 4 bases and J by 5 bases. CDR3 region: CASSQVAGGKDTQYF. The CDR3, as DNA: TGCGCCAGCAGCCAAGTAGCGGGGGGGAAAGATACGCAGTATTTT.

This clonotype showed up many times. This chain links TRBV7-3 with TRBJ2-3; D might be TRBD1 (5 bases). This CDR3 has 14 amino acids. The V end lost 5 bases, the J end lost 3 bases, and 12 bases lay between the germline ends. Germline V lookup: CDR1 SGHTA, CDR2 FQGTGA. The CDR3 spells CASSEGVHTDTQYF. The CDR3 bases are TGTGCCAGCAGCGAAGGGGTGCATACAGATACGCAGTATTTT. Full variable domain (outside the CDR3, taken from reference TRBV7-3 and TRBJ2-3): GAGVSQTPSNKVTEKGKYVELRCDPISGHTALYWYRQSLGQGPEFLIYFQGTGAADDSGLPNDRFFAVRPEGSVSTLKIQRTERGDSAVYLCASSEGVHTDTQYFGPGTRLTVL.

This clonotype has ten or more counts. V gene TRBV18 combines with J gene TRBJ1-1, with D tentatively TRBD1 (6 bases). The V end lost 6 bases, the J end lost 11 bases, and 16 bases lay between the germline ends. Germline lookup yields CDR1 KGHSH and CDR2 LQKENI. This CDR3 spans 12 amino acids. The CDR3 reads CASSPGVHGAFF. The CDR3 nucleotides are TGTGCCAGCTCCCCAGGGGTCCACGGGGCTTTCTTT.

Comments on this clonotype: One junction end does not reproduce the germline sequence, and a read error may be involved. The rearrangement joins TRBV7-2 to TRBJ2-5; 7 bases align to TRBD1. Per the germline V gene, CDR1 is SGHTA and CDR2 is FQGNSA. The CDR3 loop spans 16 amino acids. This CDR3 is CASSFTGEGRQETQHF. In nucleotides, the CDR3 is TGTGCCAGCAGCTTCACAGGGGAAGGAAGGCAAGAGACCCAGCACTTC.

The chain employs TRBV7-6 and TRBJ2-7; D might be TRBD2 (5 bases). The germline V gene encodes CDR1 SGHVS and CDR2 FNYEAQ. CDR3 length: 13 amino acids. Trimming removed 5 bases from V and 4 bases from J, with 12 bases in between. The DNA for the CDR3 is TGTGCCAGCAGCGCGACCGGAGGATACGAGCAGTACTTC. Translation gives CASSATGGYEQYF.

The sample holds many counts of this clonotype. The V and J genes are TRBV5-1 and TRBJ2-2; D may be TRBD2 (5 bases). Germline assignment: CDR1 SGHRS and CDR2 YFSETQ. V lost 3 bases and J 0 bases, leaving 21 bases between the germline ends. The CDR3 covers 19 residues. CDR3 bases: TGCGCCAGCAGCTCGCGGAACCTACTAGTTCCCTCGAACACCGGGGAGCTGTTTTTT. Amino acid sequence: CASSSRNLLVPSNTGELFF.